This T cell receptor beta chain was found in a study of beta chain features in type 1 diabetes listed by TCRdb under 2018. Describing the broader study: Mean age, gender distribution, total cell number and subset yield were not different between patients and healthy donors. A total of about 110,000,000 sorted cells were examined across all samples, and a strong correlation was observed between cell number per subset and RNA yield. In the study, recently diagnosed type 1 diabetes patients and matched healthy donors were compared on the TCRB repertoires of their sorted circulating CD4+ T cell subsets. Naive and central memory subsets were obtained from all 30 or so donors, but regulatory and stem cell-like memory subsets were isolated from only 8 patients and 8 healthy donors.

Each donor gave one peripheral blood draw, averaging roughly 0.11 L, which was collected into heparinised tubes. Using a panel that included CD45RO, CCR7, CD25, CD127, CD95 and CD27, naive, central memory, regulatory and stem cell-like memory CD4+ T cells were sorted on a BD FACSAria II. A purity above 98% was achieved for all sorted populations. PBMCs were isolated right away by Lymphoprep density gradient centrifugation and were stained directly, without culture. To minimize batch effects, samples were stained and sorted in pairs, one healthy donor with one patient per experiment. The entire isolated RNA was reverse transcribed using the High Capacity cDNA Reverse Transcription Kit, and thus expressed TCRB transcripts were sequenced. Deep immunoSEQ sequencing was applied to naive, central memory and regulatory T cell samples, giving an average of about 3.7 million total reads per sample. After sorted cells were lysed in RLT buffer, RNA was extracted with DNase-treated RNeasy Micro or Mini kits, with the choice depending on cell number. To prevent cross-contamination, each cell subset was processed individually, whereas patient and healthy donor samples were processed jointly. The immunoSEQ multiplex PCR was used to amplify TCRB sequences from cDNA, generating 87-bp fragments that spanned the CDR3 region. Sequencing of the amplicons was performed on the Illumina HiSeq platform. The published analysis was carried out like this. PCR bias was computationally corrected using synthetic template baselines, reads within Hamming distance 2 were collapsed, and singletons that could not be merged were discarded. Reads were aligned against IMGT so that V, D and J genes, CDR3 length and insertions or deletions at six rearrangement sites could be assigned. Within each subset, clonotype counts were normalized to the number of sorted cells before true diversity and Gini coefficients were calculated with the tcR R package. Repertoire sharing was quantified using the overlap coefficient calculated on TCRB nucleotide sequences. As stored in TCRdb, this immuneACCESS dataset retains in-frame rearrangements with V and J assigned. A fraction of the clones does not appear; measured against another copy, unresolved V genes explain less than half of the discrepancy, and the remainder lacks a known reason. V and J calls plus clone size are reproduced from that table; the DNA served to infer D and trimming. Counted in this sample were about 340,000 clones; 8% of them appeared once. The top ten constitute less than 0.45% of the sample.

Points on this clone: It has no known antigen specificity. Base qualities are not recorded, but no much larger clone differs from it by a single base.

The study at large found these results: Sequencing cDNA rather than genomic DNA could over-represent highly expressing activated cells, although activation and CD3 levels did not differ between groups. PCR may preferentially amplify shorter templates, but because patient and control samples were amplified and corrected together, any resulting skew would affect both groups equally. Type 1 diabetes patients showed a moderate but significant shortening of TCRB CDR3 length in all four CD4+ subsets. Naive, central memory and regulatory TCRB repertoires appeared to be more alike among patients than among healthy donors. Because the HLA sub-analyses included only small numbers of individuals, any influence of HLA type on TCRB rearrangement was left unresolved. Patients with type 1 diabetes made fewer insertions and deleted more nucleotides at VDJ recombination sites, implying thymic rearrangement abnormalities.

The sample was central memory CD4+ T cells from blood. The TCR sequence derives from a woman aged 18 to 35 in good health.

Here the CDR3 is given as CASSPIYEQFF. In nucleotide form, the sequence is TGTGCCAGCAGTCCCATATATGAGCAGTTCTTC. The V gene is TRBV2 and the J gene is TRBJ2-1, with the D gene call left open. Taken from the germline V gene, the CDR1 and CDR2 loops are SNHLY and FYNNEI. V and J are truncated by 5 bases and 8 bases respectively, leaving an intervening sequence of 7 bases. The CDR3 has 11 amino acids, counting the end cysteine and phenylalanine. Only the CDR3 DNA is retained, 33 bases long and in frame from the first base.